This T cell receptor (beta chain) was obtained from a study of identical twins' blood T cells. Study as a whole: Approximately 50 million reads came from 12 libraries, six alpha, six beta.

TCR cDNA libraries came from RNA via a modified published protocol. TCRdb fed the 5' RACE reads into MiXCR, producing one record per CDR3 protein. The table lists fewer than 450,000 distinct CDR3 sequences, under 30% of them singletons, with 5.5% to 7% in the top ten. After removal of 4 bases from V and 5 bases from J, the junction contained 4 bases not matched to a gene. Germline V gene lookup returns CDR1 SNHLY and CDR2 FYNNEI. CDR3 length: 14 residues. Likely shared infections and vaccines: all three twin pairs were reared together. The sample taken for sequencing was PBMCs. The TCR sequence derives from a woman between 18 and 50 years old in good health. The J gene is TRBJ1-5, the V gene TRBV2; 8 bases map to TRBD1. As DNA, the CDR3 is TGTGCCAGCAGTGGGGGACAGGTCTATCAGCCCCAGCATTTT. Protein: CASSGGQVYQPQHF.